The T cell receptor (beta chain) described here comes from a study of blood T cell repertoires in COVID-19. Looking at the study overall: The United States, Italy and Spain provided the acute and convalescent COVID-19 samples.

The Seattle patients, enrolled during active infection, were followed longitudinally. Data came from immunoSEQ multiplex PCR; TCRdb stores just in-frame clones and leaves some out. The table lists some 170,000 clones, approximately 88% of them singletons. CDR3 length: 13 amino acids. Per germline, CDR1 KGHDR and CDR2 SFDVKD. The germline V and J ends were trimmed by 4 bases and 8 bases, with 13 bases remaining between them. Sequenced sample: peripheral blood. The TCR comes from a woman aged 40 to 50 with COVID-19, enrolled during active disease. V and J are TRBV24-1 and TRBJ1-2; the D is unclear. The CDR3 region is CATSESGRRGYTF. CDR3 bases: TGTGCCACCAGTGAATCGGGGAGACGCGGCTACACCTTC.